This T cell receptor (beta chain) was found in a study of breast tumors, draining lymph nodes, adjacent tissues. Findings of the study overall: Tumor and nontumor repertoires were significantly more similar in luminal-like than in basal-like breast cancer. Tumor TCR diversity was below lymph nodes but above nontumor tissue. Most tumor T cells seemingly derive from lymph node, then expand in tumor.

Axillary draining lymph nodes of breast cancer patients supplied the node samples. Turning to this clonotype: Its antigen is undetermined. A much larger clone is a single base away; this may be a read error.

TCRdb reprocessed the multiplex PCR reads via MiXCR and lists one record per CDR3 protein. The table has 100,000 to 150,000 distinct CDR3 sequences, just under 20% seen once; the top ten hold 3% to 4%. The material sequenced was axillary lymph node tissue. This clonotype was obtained from a female donor with breast cancer. Some clones in this sample may be carry-over from other donors' samples.

The CDR3, as DNA: TGTGCCAGCAGTTCGGACCCGGACAGGGGTTCTCAGCCCCAGCATTTT. This encodes CASSSDPDRGSQPQHF. The gene calls are TRBV12-3 or TRBV12-4 and TRBJ1-5, with 9 bases matching TRBD1. This CDR3 region has 16 residues. J gave up 6 bases and V 4 bases, and 10 bases lay outside the gene matches.